Listed here are 22 T cell receptor beta chains from one sample, sequenced in a study of spatial heterogeneity in lung cancer. Broader study findings: One measure, the expanded intratumoral alpha and beta TCR count, tracked tumor mutation counts.

TCRdb ran MiXCR on the 5' RACE reads and lists one entry per CDR3 protein. This table has 2,500 or so distinct CDR3 sequences, 5.5% appearing once. Their target antigens are unknown. Time point given: sample taken at primary tumor resection. Here the sequenced sample was lung tumor tissue, taken at surgery. These receptors came from a male donor with early-stage non-small cell lung cancer.

By proportion, this clonotype is medium-sized (0.01 to 0.1%). This chain connects TRBV20-1 to TRBJ2-5; TRBD2 might be the D (6 bases). The CDR3 totals 12 residues. Per the germline V gene, CDR1 is DFQATT and CDR2 is SNEGSKA (reference sequence). The V gene lost 3 bases and the J gene lost 9 bases, with 14 bases spanning the gap. DNA of the CDR3: TGCAGTGCTAGTGTGGGGACTGGTTCCCAGTACTTC. As protein: CSASVGTGSQYF.

This clonotype qualifies as medium-sized. This rearrangement joins TRBV3-1 to TRBJ2-2; D not resolved. In germline, CDR1 is LGHDT, CDR2 YNNKEL (reference sequence). V lost 0 bases to trimming and J lost 1 base, with 3 bases between them. This CDR3 contains 14 residues. The CDR3 region has the DNA TGTGCCAGCAGCCAAGACCAGAACACCGGGGAGCTGTTTTTT. This sequence encodes CASSQDQNTGELFF.

This clonotype rates as medium-sized. This sequence joins TRBV10-3 and TRBJ2-1, with 8 bases fitting TRBD2. J gave up 10 bases and V 4 bases, and 15 bases lay outside the gene matches. Germline assignment: CDR1 ENHRY and CDR2 SYGVKD. This CDR3 has 16 residues. CDR3 region: CAISVPSGGLFGEQFF. The CDR3 bases are TGTGCCATCAGTGTCCCTTCGGGAGGGCTCTTCGGCGAGCAGTTCTTC.

Judged by abundance, this clonotype is medium-sized. The chain links TRBV5-6 to TRBJ2-1, with TRBD2 matching 8 bases. In germline, CDR1 is SGHDT, CDR2 YYEEEE. The CDR3 is 15 amino acids. V shed 2 bases and J 6 bases; nucleotides not matched to a gene: 7. The DNA for the CDR3 is TGTGCCAGCAGCTTCGGTTTTCGGGGGGGCAATGAGCAGTTCTTC. This translates into CASSFGFRGGNEQFF.

This clonotype was seen at least ten times. The rearrangement links TRBV28 to TRBJ2-2; a weak D match, TRBD2 (5 bases). Germline-derived CDR1 and CDR2 are MDHEN and SYDVKM. This CDR3 has 12 amino acids. The CDR3 is CAGGGNTGELFF. The CDR3 nucleotides read TGTGCTGGAGGAGGGAACACCGGGGAGCTGTTTTTT.

This clonotype was seen ten or more times. The CDR3 is CASRLFGGVGETQYF. CDR3 bases: TGCGCCAGCAGGCTCTTCGGCGGGGTCGGAGAGACCCAGTACTTC. The chain joins TRBV5-1 to TRBJ2-5, with D possibly matching TRBD2 (6 bases). CDR3 length equals 15 residues. Trimming left V 5 bases short and J 4 bases short, with 18 bases between. CDR1 is SGHRS, CDR2 YFSETQ, per germline.

By its share, this clonotype is medium-sized. The chain carries TRBV19 and TRBJ2-4; TRBD1 or TRBD2 may be the D gene (5 bases each). The germline V gene has CDR1 LNHDA and CDR2 SQIVND (reference sequence). V lost 8 bases and J 8 bases, leaving 19 bases between the germline ends. There are 14 residues in the CDR3. The chain's CDR3 is CASSGTDHTDIQYF. The CDR3 DNA reads as TGTGCCAGTTCGGGGACCGATCACACGGACATTCAGTACTTC. Based on the CDR3 plus reference TRBV19 and TRBJ2-4, the full variable domain is DGGITQSPKYLFRKEGQNVTLSCEQNLNHDAMYWYRQDPGQGLRLIYYSQIVNDFQKGDIAEGYSVSREKKESFPLTVTSAQKNPTAFYLCASSGTDHTDIQYFGAGTRLSVL.

There are many counts of this clonotype. The genes are TRBV2 and TRBJ2-7; D gene unclear. The CDR3 length is 13 residues. V was pared by 6 bases and J by 6 bases, with 15 bases between. Per the germline V gene, CDR1 is SNHLY and CDR2 is FYNNEI. In nucleotides, the CDR3 is TGTGCCAGCAGCCCTGTCGAAATGGGCGAGCAGTACTTC. Its translation is CASSPVEMGEQYF.

This clonotype was recorded a few times. This chain uses TRBV28 with TRBJ2-1, with 9 bases lining up with TRBD1. Germline CDR1 reads MDHEN; CDR2 reads SYDVKM. The J segment lost 9 bases and the V segment lost 2 bases, leaving 14 bases of the junction unmatched. The CDR3 contains 17 residues. The CDR3 reads CASSLTLPGQGLGEQFF. CDR3 DNA sequence: TGTGCCAGCAGTTTAACCCTTCCGGGACAGGGCCTGGGTGAGCAGTTCTTC. Combining the CDR3 with reference TRBV28 and TRBJ2-1 gives the whole variable domain DVKVTQSSRYLVKRTGEKVFLECVQDMDHENMFWYRQDPGLGLRLIYFSYDVKMKEKGDIPEGYSVSREKKERFSLILESASTNQTSMYLCASSLTLPGQGLGEQFFGPGTRLTVL.

In this sample, this clonotype is medium-sized (0.01 to 0.1%). This chain connects TRBV20-1 to TRBJ2-1; 9 bases fit TRBD1. CDR1 is DFQATT, CDR2 SNEGSKA, per germline (reference sequence). With 4 bases clipped from V and 5 bases from J, the junction kept 6 bases outside the gene matches. CDR3 size: 14 residues. CDR3 loop: CSAKGQGSHNEQFF. The CDR3 DNA reads as TGCAGTGCTAAAGGACAGGGGAGCCACAATGAGCAGTTCTTC.

This clonotype counts as medium-sized. V gene TRBV6-2 or TRBV6-3 combines with J gene TRBJ1-1; D uncertain. The CDR3 has 11 residues. In germline, CDR1 is MNHEY, CDR2 SVGEGT. V dropped 7 bases and J dropped 6 bases, with 9 bases sitting between them. The CDR3 nucleotides are TGTGCCAGCACCTCATGGGCTGAAGCTTTCTTT. As protein: CASTSWAEAFF.

This clonotype is categorized as medium-sized. The V and J genes are TRBV7-2 and TRBJ1-5; tentatively, D is TRBD1 (6 bases). V was pared by 5 bases and J by 4 bases, with 15 bases between. CDR3 length: 15 residues. CDR1 and CDR2 from the germline V gene are SGHTA and FQGNSA. The CDR3 loop is CASSQSGTKNQPQHF. For the CDR3, the DNA is TGTGCCAGCAGCCAAAGCGGGACAAAAAATCAGCCCCAGCATTTT.

This clonotype qualifies as medium-sized (0.01 to 0.1%). This chain uses TRBV10-3 with TRBJ2-5; D is undetermined. The length of the CDR3 is 14 residues. Trimming removed 3 bases at V and 1 base at J, with 9 bases between. Germline V gene lookup returns CDR1 ENHRY and CDR2 SYGVKD. CDR3 in amino acids: CAISEARFQETQYF. The CDR3 DNA reads TGTGCCATCAGTGAAGCCAGATTCCAAGAGACCCAGTACTTC.

In this sample, this clonotype turned up many times. The chain recombines TRBV14 with TRBJ2-7, with a weak D call TRBD1 (5 bases). Trimming cost V 2 bases and J 2 bases, with 10 bases left between them. CDR3 size: 14 residues. CDR1 SGHDN and CDR2 FVKESK come from the germline V gene. The CDR3 protein is CASSQLDRPYEQYF. The CDR3 DNA reads TGTGCCAGCAGCCAACTCGACAGACCCTACGAGCAGTACTTC.

This clonotype was detected many times. This chain connects TRBV5-1 to TRBJ2-3; 10 bases agree with TRBD2. The CDR3 covers 17 residues. With V trimmed by 4 bases and J by 3 bases, 11 bases remained unmatched. CDR1 and CDR2 (germline): SGHRS, YFSETQ. Here the CDR3 DNA reads TGCGCCAGCAGCCTCCGTACTAGCGGGGTCGGAACAGATACGCAGTATTTT. Translation: CASSLRTSGVGTDTQYF.

By share, this clonotype counts as large (0.1 to 1%). V usage is TRBV6-5 and J usage is TRBJ1-1, with D tentatively TRBD1 (5 bases). CDR1 and CDR2 (germline): MNHEY, SVGAGI. Trimming took 7 bases from V and 7 from J, leaving 19 bases between them. The CDR3 contains 14 residues. The CDR3 nucleotides read TGTGCCAGCAAGGGAGGTGGGCAGGGCTTTGAAGCTTTCTTT. Translation: CASKGGGQGFEAFF.

In its sample, this clonotype ranks as medium-sized. The genes are TRBV2 and TRBJ1-4, with 10 bases matching TRBD1. This CDR3 is built from 15 residues. Germline V gene data show CDR1 as SNHLY and CDR2 as FYNNEI. V was clipped by 6 bases and J by 0 bases; unmatched bases: 1. The CDR3: CASSGQGATNEKLFF. The CDR3 DNA is TGTGCCAGCAGCGGACAGGGGGCAACTAATGAAAAACTGTTTTTT.

This clonotype counts as medium-sized (0.01 to 0.1%). The CDR3 is CASSAGTESETQYF. The CDR3 DNA sequence: TGTGCCTCGAGCGCCGGGACAGAATCGGAGACCCAGTACTTC. The chain employs TRBV6-2 or TRBV6-3 and TRBJ2-5; 7 bases fit TRBD1. Trimming cost V 11 bases and J 5 bases; bases outside gene matches: 14. The CDR3 runs to 14 residues. The germline CDR1 and CDR2 sequences are MNHEY and SVGEGT.

In its sample, this clonotype is medium-sized (0.01 to 0.1%). The rearrangement joins TRBV20-1 to TRBJ1-1; 8 nucleotides agree with TRBD1. The V gene end was trimmed by 5 bases and the J gene end by 6 bases; junction bases not matched to a gene: 11. CDR1 DFQATT and CDR2 SNEGSKA come from the germline V gene (reference sequence). This CDR3 region has 14 residues. Here the CDR3 reads CSAVQGAPRAEAFF. The CDR3 nucleotides are TGCAGTGCTGTCCAGGGGGCGCCCCGAGCTGAAGCTTTCTTT.

The chain recombines TRBV7-8 with TRBJ1-2, with D perhaps TRBD1 (6 bases). V lost 7 bases to trimming and J lost 5 bases, with 11 bases between them. The CDR3 runs 12 residues. Germline V gives CDR1 SGHVS, CDR2 FQNEAQ. CDR3 in amino acids: CASKQGEYGYTF. The DNA for the CDR3 is TGTGCCAGCAAACAGGGCGAATATGGCTACACCTTC.

This clonotype is labeled medium-sized. The chain carries TRBV7-9 and TRBJ1-2; TRBD1 matches at 7 bases. This CDR3 has 13 amino acids. CDR1 and CDR2 from the germline V gene are SEHNR and FQNEAQ (reference sequence). The V and J ends lost 4 bases and 4 bases, in that order; junction bases with no gene match: 3. In DNA, the CDR3 is TGTGCCAGCAGCTACAGGGGTCTCTATGGCTACACCTTC. Translated, it gives CASSYRGLYGYTF.

By frequency in the sample, this clonotype is medium-sized (0.01 to 0.1%). The chain recombines TRBV7-9 with TRBJ2-5; the D is unclear. This CDR3 contains 13 residues. Trimming stripped 2 bases from V and 1 base from J, with 5 bases between. Germline V gene data show CDR1 as SEHNR and CDR2 as FQNEAQ (reference sequence). The DNA for the CDR3 is TGTGCCAGCAGCTTATGGCTCCAAGAGACCCAGTACTTC. The encoded protein is CASSLWLQETQYF.